This TCR beta chain was identified during a study of chemoradiotherapy in HPV16-positive cancers. Study-wide results and limits: HPV-specific T cells were functionally defined from only two HPV16-positive patients. For HPV16-positive patients, expanding HPV-responsive T cells associated with longer recurrence-free survival.

Generated by immunoSEQ multiplex PCR, the TCRdb table keeps only in-frame clones and is missing some. Among about 15,000 clones listed, approximately 91% were seen once. A note on this clone: What it recognizes is unknown.

CDR3 length equals 15 residues. Germline CDR1 is SNHLY and CDR2 is FYNNEI. J was trimmed by 6 bases and V by 2 bases; bases with no gene match: 6. The source is a human donor with HPV-associated anogenital cancer. The V call is TRBV2, the J call TRBJ1-4, with 7 bases fitting TRBD1. The material was blood, obtained from a patient who underwent chemoradiotherapy. Here the CDR3 DNA reads TGTGCCAGCAGTGAACGGCAGGGGGATTATGAAAAACTGTTTTTT. Its protein is CASSERQGDYEKLFF.